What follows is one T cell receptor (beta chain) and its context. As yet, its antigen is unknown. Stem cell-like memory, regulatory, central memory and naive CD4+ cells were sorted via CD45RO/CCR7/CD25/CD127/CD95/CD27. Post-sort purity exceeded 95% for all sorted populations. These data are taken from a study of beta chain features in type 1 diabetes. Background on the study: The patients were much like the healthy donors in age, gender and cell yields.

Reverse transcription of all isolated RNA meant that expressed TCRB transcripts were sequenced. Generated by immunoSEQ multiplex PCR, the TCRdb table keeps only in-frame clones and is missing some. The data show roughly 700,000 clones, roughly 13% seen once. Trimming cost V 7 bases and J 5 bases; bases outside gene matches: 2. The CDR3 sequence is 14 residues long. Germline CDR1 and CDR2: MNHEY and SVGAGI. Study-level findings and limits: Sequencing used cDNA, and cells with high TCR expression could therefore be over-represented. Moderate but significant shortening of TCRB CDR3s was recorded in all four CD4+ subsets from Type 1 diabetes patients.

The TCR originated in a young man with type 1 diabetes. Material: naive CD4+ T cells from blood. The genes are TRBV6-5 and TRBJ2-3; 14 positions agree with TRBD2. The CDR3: CASNGLAGGDTQYF. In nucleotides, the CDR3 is TGTGCCAGCAACGGACTAGCGGGGGGAGATACGCAGTATTTT.